Shown below are 29 T cell receptor beta chains from a single sample sequenced in a study of T cell repertoires in cytomegalovirus infection. Their antigen targets remain unknown. TCRdb re-called the reads through MiXCR, storing one row per CDR3 protein. The sample comprises roughly 500,000 distinct CDR3 sequences, about 33% of which are singletons, and 15% to 20% rests with the top ten. The material was cultured PBMCs, obtained from culture after CMV antigen stimulation. All receptors derive from a human donor in good health (CMV status not recorded). Some clones in this sample may be carry-over from other donors' samples.

A few counts support this clonotype. The V call is TRBV11-2, the J call TRBJ2-1, with a weak D call TRBD2 (6 bases). The ends were cut back, 5 bases at V and 3 bases at J, with 14 bases in the middle. Germline CDR1 and CDR2: SGHAT and FQNNGV. The CDR3 has 15 residues. The CDR3 region has the DNA TGTGCCAGCAGCCCTGTTGGAGGGCTCTACAATGAGCAGTTCTTC. This sequence encodes CASSPVGGLYNEQFF.

CDR3 sequence (DNA): TGTGCCAGCAGTTACGGACTAGCGGGAGATGATGAGCAGTTCTTC. Its translation: CASSYGLAGDDEQFF. The chain uses TRBV6-5 and TRBJ2-1; 13 bases fit TRBD2. V lost 2 bases, J lost 8 bases, and 3 bases stayed unmatched. There are 15 residues in the CDR3. Germline CDR1 MNHEY, CDR2 SVGAGI.

The V and J genes are TRBV7-3 and TRBJ2-7; perhaps D is TRBD1 or TRBD2 (5 bases each). From germline, CDR1 is SGHTA and CDR2 FQGTGA. The CDR3 sequence is 12 residues long. Trimming left V 5 bases short and J 6 bases short, with 11 bases between. DNA for the CDR3: TGTGCCAGCAGCCTAGAGAGGGGCGAGCAGTACTTC. This encodes CASSLERGEQYF.

This clonotype was detected only a few times. The genes are TRBV10-3 and TRBJ2-7; TRBD1 agrees at 10 bases. Germline V gene sequence: CDR1 ENHRY, CDR2 SYGVKD. J gave up 5 bases and V 4 bases, and 5 bases lay outside the gene matches. The CDR3 sequence is 14 residues long. DNA of the CDR3: TGTGCCATCAGTGCCTCGACAGGGGGCGACGAGCAGTACTTC. This gives the protein CAISASTGGDEQYF.

The chain joins TRBV7-3 to TRBJ1-3, with D tentatively TRBD1 (6 bases). Germline-derived CDR1 and CDR2 are SGHTA and FQGTGA. V gave up 11 bases and J gave up 7 bases, with 18 bases separating them. The CDR3 loop spans 13 amino acids. The CDR3 region is CAGGGETPNTIYF. The CDR3, as DNA: TGTGCCGGAGGGGGGGAGACACCGAACACCATATATTTT.

This clonotype appeared once. The V call is TRBV20-1, the J call TRBJ2-4; 10 bases are a match to TRBD1. The CDR3 covers 20 residues. V lost 0 bases and J lost 3; bases outside the gene matches: 17. CDR1 and CDR2 (germline): DFQATT, SNEGSKA (reference sequence). Here the CDR3 DNA reads TGCAGTGCTAGAGATTGGGGGGACCGGGACAGGGGTGTTGTCAAAAACATTCAGTACTTC. Amino acid sequence: CSARDWGDRDRGVVKNIQYF.

This clonotype was recorded at least ten times. The DNA of the CDR3 is TGTGCCAGCAGGATTGAGGCGGGCAGGGACACTGAAGCTTTCTTT. It yields the protein CASRIEAGRDTEAFF. The genes are TRBV7-2 and TRBJ1-1, with D possibly TRBD1 on 5 matching bases. The germline V gene has CDR1 SGHTA and CDR2 FQGNSA. Between the trimmed V and J ends, which lost 6 bases and 3 bases, there was a span of 17 bases. This CDR3 comprises 15 residues.

The CDR3 DNA sequence: TGTGCCAGCGCTGGGTCTTGGGTCAGGCCTGAAGCTTTCTTT. This translates into CASAGSWVRPEAFF. V is TRBV7-2 and J is TRBJ1-1, with no clear D. V shed 8 bases and J shed 6 bases, with 19 bases lying between them. The CDR3 runs 14 residues. Germline V gives CDR1 SGHTA, CDR2 FQGNSA.

V usage is TRBV7-6 and J usage is TRBJ2-5, with 8 bases that match TRBD1. CDR3 length equals 19 residues. Germline CDR1 is SGHVS and CDR2 is FNYEAQ. Trimming at V came to 5 bases and at J to 0 bases, leaving 17 bases not matched to a gene. The CDR3 DNA is TGTGCCAGCAGCCCTGGGACAGGCGACCCTATATTGTACCAAGAGACCCAGTACTTC. Translated: CASSPGTGDPILYQETQYF.

The rearrangement joins TRBV19 to TRBJ1-2; TRBD1 matches 7 bases. Germline CDR1 is LNHDA and CDR2 is SQIVND (reference sequence). The CDR3 runs 14 residues. The ends lost 6 bases at V and 7 bases at J; junction bases unmatched: 11. The CDR3 DNA reads as TGTGCCAGTAGCGACGAGGGCAGGGGGATTGGCTACACCTTC. The encoded protein is CASSDEGRGIGYTF.

This clonotype has ten or more counts. The chain is built from TRBV7-6 and TRBJ2-7; 7 positions agree with TRBD1. The trim removed 0 bases at V and 2 bases at J, leaving 4 bases unmatched. Germline-derived CDR1 and CDR2 are SGHVS and FNYEAQ. This CDR3 has 15 amino acids. The CDR3 bases are TGTGCCAGCAGCTTAGCGCTCACAGGGGCCTACGAGCAGTACTTC. This translates into CASSLALTGAYEQYF.

The rearrangement uses TRBV28 and TRBJ2-3; TRBD2 is a possible D gene (5 bases). Between the trimmed V and J ends, which lost 1 base and 10 bases, there was a span of 9 bases. CDR3 length: 12 amino acids. Germline V gives CDR1 MDHEN, CDR2 SYDVKM. CDR3 protein: CASSLYDSAQYF. The CDR3 nucleotides read TGTGCCAGCAGTTTATATGATAGCGCGCAGTATTTT.

J is TRBJ2-2 and V is TRBV7-2; D might be TRBD1 (6 bases). V shed 9 bases and J shed 3 bases, with 14 bases lying between them. The germline V gene has CDR1 SGHTA and CDR2 FQGNSA. The CDR3 is 14 amino acids. The CDR3 DNA follows: TGTGCCAGTAACCCAGGACAGTACACCGGGGAGCTGTTTTTT. It specifies CASNPGQYTGELFF.

The chain links TRBV6-6 to TRBJ1-2; D remains unclear. Looked up from germline, CDR1 is MNHNY and CDR2 is SVGAGI (reference sequence). Trimming stripped 6 bases from V and 6 bases from J, with 8 bases between. The CDR3 runs to 11 residues. The CDR3 is CASSHWDGYTF. CDR3 DNA: TGTGCCAGCAGCCACTGGGATGGCTACACCTTC.

This clonotype was seen a few times. The chain carries TRBV12-3 or TRBV12-4 and TRBJ2-7, with TRBD1 as a possible D gene (6 bases). Trimming removed 3 bases from V and 2 bases from J, with 8 bases in between. CDR3 length equals 13 residues. CDR3 DNA: TGTGCCAGCAGTTTGGACAGTACCTACGAGCAGTACGTC. Residues: CASSLDSTYEQYV.

In this sample, this clonotype turned up a few times. The chain recombines TRBV7-2 with TRBJ2-1; 9 bases align to TRBD1. The CDR3 contains 16 residues. Germline CDR1 is SGHTA and CDR2 is FQGNSA. After removal of 4 bases from V and 8 bases from J, the junction contained 12 bases not matched to a gene. The DNA of the CDR3 is TGTGCCAGCAGCTCTCTTCAGGACAGGGGCCGCGATGAGCAGTTCTTC. The encoded protein is CASSSLQDRGRDEQFF.

J is TRBJ2-2 and V is TRBV5-6, with a possible D match to TRBD2 (7 bases). The CDR3 is 15 residues long. The germline CDR1 and CDR2 sequences are SGHDT and YYEEEE. Trimming left V 4 bases short and J 3 bases short, with 13 bases between. The CDR3 region has the DNA TGTGCCAGCAGCCCTGGGGGGGCTGACACCGGGGAGCTGTTTTTT. Residues: CASSPGGADTGELFF.

This clonotype occurred a few times. The V call is TRBV6-2 or TRBV6-3, the J call TRBJ2-7, with D perhaps matching TRBD1 (6 bases). CDR3 length equals 14 residues. Per germline, CDR1 MNHEY and CDR2 SVGEGT. V was clipped by 2 bases and J by 7 bases, with 15 bases between them. This chain's CDR3 is CASSYQGQFGEQYF. DNA of the CDR3: TGTGCCAGCAGTTACCAAGGACAGTTTGGTGAGCAGTACTTC.

This clonotype was seen only a few times. This chain links TRBV7-2 with TRBJ2-2; D is undetermined. The CDR3 covers 15 residues. The V gene's germline CDR1 is SGHTA and CDR2 FQGNSA. V lost 1 base and J 5 bases, leaving 11 bases between the germline ends. The CDR3 nucleotides are TGTGCCAGCAGCTTAGGACGATCAAGTACCGGGGAGCTGTTTTTT. Its protein product is CASSLGRSSTGELFF.

This clonotype was seen a handful of times. The rearrangement joins TRBV7-9 to TRBJ1-1, with 8 bases fitting TRBD1. The ends lost 5 bases at V and 0 bases at J; junction bases unmatched: 11. Per germline, CDR1 SEHNR and CDR2 FQNEAQ (reference sequence). This CDR3 is 17 amino acids long. The DNA of the CDR3 is TGTGCCAGCAGCACAGGACAGGGAGCCGAGTTGAACACTGAAGCTTTCTTT. The encoded protein is CASSTGQGAELNTEAFF.

This sequence joins TRBV2 and TRBJ1-1; D not resolved. Germline CDR1 SNHLY, CDR2 FYNNEI. V lost 4 bases and J 1 base, leaving 7 bases between the germline ends. The CDR3 runs to 13 residues. DNA for the CDR3: TGTGCCAGCAGTGCAGATTCGAACACTGAAGCTTTCTTT. It translates to CASSADSNTEAFF.

The J gene is TRBJ2-7, the V gene TRBV6-2 or TRBV6-3, with D possibly TRBD1 on 5 matching bases. There are 14 residues in the CDR3. The V and J ends lost 6 bases and 3 bases respectively, with 15 bases between them. Germline V gene sequence: CDR1 MNHEY, CDR2 SVGEGT. Here the CDR3 reads CASRPRLQVYEQYV. Here the CDR3 DNA reads TGTGCCAGCAGACCCCGTTTACAGGTCTACGAGCAGTACGTC.

This clonotype was observed a handful of times. The rearrangement links TRBV12-3 or TRBV12-4 to TRBJ1-1; possible D gene TRBD1, 5 bases. Trimming removed 1 base from V and 0 bases from J, with 12 bases in between. This CDR3 has 16 amino acids. CDR3 bases: TGTGCCAGCAGTTTAGGGGGACGGAACATGAACACTGAAGCTTTCTTT. Its translation: CASSLGGRNMNTEAFF.

The genes are TRBV29-1 and TRBJ2-3, with TRBD2 identical over 9 bases. Germline lookup yields CDR1 SQVTM and CDR2 ANQGSEA. This CDR3 is built from 14 residues. V was clipped by 7 bases and J by 4 bases; unmatched bases: 9. The CDR3 DNA is TGCAGCGCGAAAACACTAGCGGGTCCAGATACGCAGTATTTT. It codes for CSAKTLAGPDTQYF.

V is TRBV11-2 and J is TRBJ2-1; no reliable D call. The CDR3 consists of 13 residues. Deletions cut 2 bases from V and 3 bases from J, with 5 bases between. Germline-derived CDR1 and CDR2 are SGHAT and FQNNGV. CDR3 in DNA: TGTGCCAGCAGCTTATCCTTCTACAATGAGCAGTTCTTC. Its protein product is CASSLSFYNEQFF.

The chain employs TRBV19 and TRBJ1-2, with TRBD1 identical over 7 bases. Germline CDR1 reads LNHDA; CDR2 reads SQIVND (reference sequence). Unmatched junction bases numbered 16, after V lost 5 bases and J lost 1 base. The CDR3 spans 18 residues. For the CDR3, the DNA is TGTGCCAGTAGTCCTCGAGGGGGCGGACCGATGGTTAACTATGGCTACACCTTC. Its translation: CASSPRGGGPMVNYGYTF.

V gene TRBV6-6 combines with J gene TRBJ2-3; no firm D call. Germline CDR1 and CDR2: MNHNY and SVGAGI (reference sequence). This CDR3 region has 11 residues. Trimming removed 7 bases at V and 4 bases at J, with 6 bases between. CDR3 loop: CASTVADTQYF. In DNA form, the CDR3 reads TGTGCCAGCACCGTGGCAGATACGCAGTATTTT.

Many counts were recorded for this clonotype. This sequence joins TRBV7-2 and TRBJ2-7; the match to TRBD2 covers 7 bases. J gave up 2 bases and V 0 bases, and 4 bases lay outside the gene matches. Looked up from germline, CDR1 is SGHTA and CDR2 is FQGNSA. The CDR3 is made up of 15 amino acids. The CDR3 loop reads CASSLAGLAAYEQYF. In DNA, the CDR3 is TGTGCCAGCAGCTTAGCCGGGCTAGCGGCCTACGAGCAGTACTTC.

The V call is TRBV19, the J call TRBJ1-1; TRBD1 agrees at 7 bases. The junction had 11 bases not matched to a gene; V was cut back by 4 bases and J by 0 bases. The CDR3 spans 17 residues. The germline gives CDR1 LNHDA, CDR2 SQIVND (reference sequence). Here the CDR3 DNA reads TGTGCCAGTAGTAATACCGCACGACAGGGCCTGAACACTGAAGCTTTCTTT. This sequence encodes CASSNTARQGLNTEAFF.